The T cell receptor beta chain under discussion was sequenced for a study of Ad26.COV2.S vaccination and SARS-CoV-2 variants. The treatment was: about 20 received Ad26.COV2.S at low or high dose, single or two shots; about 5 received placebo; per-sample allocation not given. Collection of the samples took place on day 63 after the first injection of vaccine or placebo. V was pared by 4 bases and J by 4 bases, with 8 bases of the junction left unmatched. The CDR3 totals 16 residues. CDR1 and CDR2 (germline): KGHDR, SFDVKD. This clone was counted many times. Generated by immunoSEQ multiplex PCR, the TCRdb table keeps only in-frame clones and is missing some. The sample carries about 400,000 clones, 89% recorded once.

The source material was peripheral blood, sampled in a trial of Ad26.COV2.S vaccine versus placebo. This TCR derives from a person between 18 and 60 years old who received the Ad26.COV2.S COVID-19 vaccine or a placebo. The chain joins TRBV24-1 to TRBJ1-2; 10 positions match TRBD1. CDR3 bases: TGTGCCACCAGTGACCTGACAGGGGGCGGGTCCTATGGCTACACCTTC. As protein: CATSDLTGGGSYGYTF.